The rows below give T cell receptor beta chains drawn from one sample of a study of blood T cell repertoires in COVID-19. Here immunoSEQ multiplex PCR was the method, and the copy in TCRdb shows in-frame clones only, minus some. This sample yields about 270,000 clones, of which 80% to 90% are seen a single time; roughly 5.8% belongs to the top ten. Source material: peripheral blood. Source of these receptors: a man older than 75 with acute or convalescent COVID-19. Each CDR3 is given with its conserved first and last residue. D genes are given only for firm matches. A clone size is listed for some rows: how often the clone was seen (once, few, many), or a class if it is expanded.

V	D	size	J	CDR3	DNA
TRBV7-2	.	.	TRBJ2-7	CASSLESGSGYEQYF	TGTGCCAGCAGCTTAGAGTCAGGGTCAGGCTACGAGCAGTACTTC
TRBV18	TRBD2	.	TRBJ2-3	CASSPPGLAGGPTDTQYF	TGTGCCAGCTCACCACCGGGACTAGCGGGAGGGCCGACAGATACGCAGTATTTT
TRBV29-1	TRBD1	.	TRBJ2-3	CSVEEDQGGPDTQYF	TGCAGCGTTGAAGAAGATCAAGGGGGCCCAGATACGCAGTATTTT
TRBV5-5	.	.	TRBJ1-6	CASSWERMYNSPLHF	TGTGCCAGCAGCTGGGAGCGGATGTATAATTCACCCCTCCACTTT
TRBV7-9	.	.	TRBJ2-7	CASTPSGGSYEQYF	TGTGCCAGCACCCCCTCCGGGGGTTCCTACGAGCAGTACTTC
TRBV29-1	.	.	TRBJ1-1	CSVDLRARGNTEAFF	TGCAGCGTTGACCTAAGAGCCAGGGGGAACACTGAAGCTTTCTTT
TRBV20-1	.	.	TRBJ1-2	CSASEGPRLANYGYTF	TGCAGTGCTAGTGAGGGGCCGAGACTCGCTAACTATGGCTACACCTTC
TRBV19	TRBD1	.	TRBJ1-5	CASTSRGGGTGTLQPQHF	TGTGCCAGTACTTCACGGGGCGGCGGGACAGGGACCCTTCAACCCCAGCATTTT
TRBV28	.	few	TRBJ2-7	CASMESVGAGNNEQYF	TGTGCCAGCATGGAGAGCGTTGGGGCGGGAAACAACGAGCAGTACTTC
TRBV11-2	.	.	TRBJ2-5	CASRVSGPETQYF	TGTGCCAGCAGAGTTAGCGGTCCAGAGACCCAGTACTTC
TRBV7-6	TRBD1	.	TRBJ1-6	CASSFGQGAYNSPLHF	TGTGCCAGCAGCTTCGGACAGGGTGCCTATAATTCACCCCTCCACTTT
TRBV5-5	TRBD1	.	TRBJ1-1	CASSKTGGGTEAFF	TGTGCCAGCAGCAAGACAGGGGGCGGCACTGAAGCTTTCTTT
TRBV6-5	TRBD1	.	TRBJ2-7	CASRRQGRDEQYF	TGTGCCAGCAGAAGACAGGGGCGGGACGAGCAGTACTTC
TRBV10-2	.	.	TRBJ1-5	CASSESDWGGGNQPQHF	TGCGCCAGCAGTGAAAGTGATTGGGGCGGTGGCAATCAGCCCCAGCATTTT
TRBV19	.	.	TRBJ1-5	CASSARDYNQPQHF	TGTGCCAGTAGTGCCCGGGACTACAATCAGCCCCAGCATTTT
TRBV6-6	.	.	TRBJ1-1	CASSFDKNTEAFF	TGTGCCAGCAGTTTTGACAAGAACACTGAAGCTTTCTTT
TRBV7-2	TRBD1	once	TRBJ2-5	CASSLGARGRQETQYF	TGTGCCAGCAGCCTCGGGGCCAGGGGGCGCCAAGAGACCCAGTACTTC
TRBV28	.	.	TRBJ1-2	CASSFGGLIYGYTF	TGTGCCAGCAGTTTTGGAGGGTTAATTTACGGCTACACCTTC
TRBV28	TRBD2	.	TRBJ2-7	CASSSGGQGGLAGSYEQYF	TGTGCCAGCAGTTCAGGGGGACAGGGGGGACTAGCGGGATCCTACGAGCAGTACTTC
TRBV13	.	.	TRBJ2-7	CASSSLRYEQYF	TGTGCCAGCAGCTCCCTGAGATACGAGCAGTACTTC
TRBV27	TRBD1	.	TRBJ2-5	CASRRQGRSYQETQYF	TGTGCCAGCAGGAGACAGGGGCGGTCATACCAAGAGACCCAGTACTTC
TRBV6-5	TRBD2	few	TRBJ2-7	CASSYLAGAAEQYF	TGTGCCAGCAGTTACCTAGCGGGAGCGGCCGAGCAGTACTTC
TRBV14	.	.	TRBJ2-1	CASSQVGPSYNEQFF	TGTGCCAGCAGCCAAGTGGGGCCCTCCTACAATGAGCAGTTCTTC
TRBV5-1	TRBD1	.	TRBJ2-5	CASSFQPGQGGETQYF	TGCGCCAGCAGCTTCCAACCGGGACAGGGCGGGGAGACCCAGTACTTC
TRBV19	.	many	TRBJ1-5	CASSQGASNQPQHF	TGTGCCAGTTCACAGGGTGCTAGCAATCAGCCCCAGCATTTT
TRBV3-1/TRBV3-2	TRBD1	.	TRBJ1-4	CASSPTGGREKLFF	TGTGCCAGCAGCCCGACAGGGGGCCGAGAAAAACTGTTTTTT
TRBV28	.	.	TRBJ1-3	CASSLPWRAGNTIYF	TGTGCCAGCAGTTTACCCTGGCGGGCCGGAAACACCATATATTTT
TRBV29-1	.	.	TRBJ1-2	CSIRTADFYGYTF	TGCAGCATCCGGACAGCCGACTTCTATGGCTACACCTTC
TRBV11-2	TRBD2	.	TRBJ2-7	CASSLIASGRGFGEQYF	TGTGCCAGCAGCTTAATCGCTAGCGGGAGGGGGTTTGGCGAGCAGTACTTC
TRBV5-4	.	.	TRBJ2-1	CASSLDSNEQFF	TGTGCCAGCAGCCTAGACAGCAATGAGCAGTTCTTC
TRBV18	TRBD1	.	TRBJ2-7	CASSRGTGGFDEQYF	TGTGCCAGCTCACGCGGGACAGGGGGCTTTGACGAGCAGTACTTC
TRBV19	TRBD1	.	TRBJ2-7	CASSPSLGQGPLVKQYF	TGTGCCAGCTCACCGAGTTTGGGACAGGGGCCCCTCGTCAAGCAGTACTTC
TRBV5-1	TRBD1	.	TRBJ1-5	CASSPGTGGNQPQHF	TGCGCCAGCAGCCCCGGGACAGGGGGTAATCAGCCCCAGCATTTT
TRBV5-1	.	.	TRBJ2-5	CASRWTIQETQYF	TGCGCCAGCAGATGGACTATACAAGAGACCCAGTACTTC
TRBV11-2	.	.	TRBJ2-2	CASSHSFTGNTGELFF	TGTGCCAGCAGCCACTCTTTCACAGGGAACACCGGGGAGCTGTTTTTT
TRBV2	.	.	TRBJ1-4	CASSKRQNVDLISEKLFF	TGTGCCAGCAGCAAGCGACAGAATGTAGACTTAATAAGTGAAAAACTGTTTTTT
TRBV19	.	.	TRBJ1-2	CASSKEQGRSGYTF	TGTGCCAGTAGTAAAGAACAGGGTCGGTCCGGCTACACCTTC
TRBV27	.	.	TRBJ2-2	CASSGRESANTGELFF	TGTGCCAGCAGTGGCCGGGAATCCGCGAACACCGGGGAGCTGTTTTTT
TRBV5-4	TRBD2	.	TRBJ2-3	CASSLTGLAADTQYF	TGTGCCAGCAGCTTGACAGGACTAGCGGCGGATACGCAGTATTTT
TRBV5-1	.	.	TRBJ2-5	CASSGSQETQYF	TGCGCCAGCAGCGGCTCACAAGAGACCCAGTACTTC
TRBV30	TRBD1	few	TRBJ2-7	CAWRGGVTGQGAYEQYF	TGTGCCTGGAGGGGTGGGGTCACTGGACAGGGCGCCTACGAGCAGTACTTC
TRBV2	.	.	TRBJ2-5	CASSERGGGIETQYF	TGTGCCAGCAGTGAACGAGGGGGGGGTATCGAGACCCAGTACTTC
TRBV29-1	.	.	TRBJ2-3	CSVLVDTDTQYF	TGCAGCGTTCTGGTAGACACAGATACGCAGTATTTT
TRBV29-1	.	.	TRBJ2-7	CSVVRGYEQYF	TGCAGCGTTGTGCGGGGATACGAGCAGTACTTC
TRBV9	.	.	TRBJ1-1	CASSVGQRGEAFF	TGTGCCAGCAGCGTAGGACAGAGAGGAGAAGCTTTCTTT
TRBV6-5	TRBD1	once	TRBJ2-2	CASSRQGAITGELFF	TGTGCCAGCAGTAGGCAGGGGGCCATCACCGGGGAGCTGTTTTTT
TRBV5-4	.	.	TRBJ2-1	CASSTDRKFSNEQFF	TGTGCCAGCAGCACCGACAGGAAATTTTCCAATGAGCAGTTCTTC
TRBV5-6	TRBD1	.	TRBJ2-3	CASSARQGGYTDTQYF	TGTGCCAGCAGCGCCAGACAGGGGGGATACACAGATACGCAGTATTTT
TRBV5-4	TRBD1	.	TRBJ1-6	CASSWGTAYNSPLHF	TGTGCCAGCAGCTGGGGGACAGCATATAATTCACCCCTCCACTTT
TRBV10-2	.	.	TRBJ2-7	CASRGDINSYEQYF	TGCGCCAGCAGAGGGGACATTAACTCCTACGAGCAGTACTTC
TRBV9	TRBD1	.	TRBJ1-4	CASSVYGTGNEKLFF	TGTGCCAGCAGCGTATATGGGACAGGGAACGAAAAACTGTTTTTT
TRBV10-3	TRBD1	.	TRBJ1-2	CAISDRMGQSGYTF	TGTGCCATCAGCGATAGAATGGGACAGAGCGGCTACACCTTC
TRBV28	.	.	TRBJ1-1	CASILRRNRSYNTEAFF	TGTGCCAGCATTTTAAGAAGGAACAGGTCTTATAACACTGAAGCTTTCTTT
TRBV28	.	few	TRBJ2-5	CASSLDPRVGETQYF	TGTGCCAGCAGTTTAGATCCGAGGGTAGGGGAGACCCAGTACTTC
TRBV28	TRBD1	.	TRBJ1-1	CASSPGGRGEAFF	TGTGCCAGCAGTCCAGGGGGCAGAGGTGAAGCTTTCTTT
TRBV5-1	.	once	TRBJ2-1	CASSMGSSSYNEQFF	TGCGCCAGCAGCATGGGGTCGAGCTCCTACAATGAGCAGTTCTTC
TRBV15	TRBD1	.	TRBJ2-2	CATSHGDRETGELFF	TGTGCCACCTCCCACGGGGACAGGGAGACCGGGGAGCTGTTTTTT
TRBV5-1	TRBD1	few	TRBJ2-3	CASSLTGVGADTQYF	TGCGCCAGCAGCTTGACAGGGGTGGGCGCAGATACGCAGTATTTT
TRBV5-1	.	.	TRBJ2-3	CASRGGSTDTQYF	TGCGCCAGCAGAGGGGGTAGCACAGATACGCAGTATTTT